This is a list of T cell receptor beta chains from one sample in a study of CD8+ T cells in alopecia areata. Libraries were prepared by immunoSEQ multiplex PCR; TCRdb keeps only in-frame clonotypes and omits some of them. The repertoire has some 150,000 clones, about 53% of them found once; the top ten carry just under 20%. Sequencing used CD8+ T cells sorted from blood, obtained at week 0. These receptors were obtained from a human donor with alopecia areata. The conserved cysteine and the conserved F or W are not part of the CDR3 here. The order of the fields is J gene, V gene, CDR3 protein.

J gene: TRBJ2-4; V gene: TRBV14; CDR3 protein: ASSSGEDQY
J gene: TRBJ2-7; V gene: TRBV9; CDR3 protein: ASSVDLDSSYEQY
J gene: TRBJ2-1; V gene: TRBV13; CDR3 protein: ASSPTSYGYNEQF
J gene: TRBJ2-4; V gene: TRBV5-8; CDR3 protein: ASSPSGGLVY
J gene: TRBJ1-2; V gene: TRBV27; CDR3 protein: ASSPTSGGYT
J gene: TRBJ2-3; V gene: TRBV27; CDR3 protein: ASSLVRTDTQY
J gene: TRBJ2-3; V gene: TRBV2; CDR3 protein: ASSEMVGFITDTQY
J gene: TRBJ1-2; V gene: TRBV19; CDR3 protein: ARPGQGIGGYT
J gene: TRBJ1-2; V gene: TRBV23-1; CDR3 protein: ASSQSSGGGYT
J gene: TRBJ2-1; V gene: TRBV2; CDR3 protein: ASSDLQGNEQF
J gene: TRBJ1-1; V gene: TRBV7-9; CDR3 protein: ASTRTDTEAF
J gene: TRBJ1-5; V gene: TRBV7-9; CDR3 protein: ASSLVGQGHQPQH
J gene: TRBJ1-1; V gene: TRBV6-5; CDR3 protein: ASTSAGRGPFSYF
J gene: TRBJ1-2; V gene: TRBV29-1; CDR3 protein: SVEVGQKVGYT
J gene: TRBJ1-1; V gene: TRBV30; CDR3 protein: AWSVGGMNTEAF
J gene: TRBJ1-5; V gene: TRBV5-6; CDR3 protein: ASSAGEGSQH
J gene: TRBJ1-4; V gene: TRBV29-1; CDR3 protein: SVEDLTGEGEKLF
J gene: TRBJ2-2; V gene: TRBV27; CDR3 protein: ASSFSGTGELF
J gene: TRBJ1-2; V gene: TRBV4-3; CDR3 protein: ASSQDRGNARYGYT
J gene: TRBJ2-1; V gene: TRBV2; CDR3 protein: ASSSPGGEYYNEQF
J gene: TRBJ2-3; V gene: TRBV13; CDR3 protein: ASSSLAGGGTDTQY
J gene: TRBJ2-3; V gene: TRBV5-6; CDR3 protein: ASRETSGEDTQY
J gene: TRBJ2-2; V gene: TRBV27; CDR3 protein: ASSSIGQYTGELF
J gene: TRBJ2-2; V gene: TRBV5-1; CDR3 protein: ASSLSPGELF
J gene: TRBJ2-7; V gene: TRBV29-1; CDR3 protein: SALLGLSYEQY
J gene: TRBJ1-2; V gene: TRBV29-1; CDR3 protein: SVELGNGYT
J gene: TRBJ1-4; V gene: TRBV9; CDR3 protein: ASSATGGDEKLF
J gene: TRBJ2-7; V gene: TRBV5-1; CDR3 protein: ASSSAPTYEQY
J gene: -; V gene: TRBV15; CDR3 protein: ATSRGQGANEQY
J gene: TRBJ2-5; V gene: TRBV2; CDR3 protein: ASSEFHLAGDGTQY
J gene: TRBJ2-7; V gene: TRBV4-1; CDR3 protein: ASSQDPAVRGPRGEQY
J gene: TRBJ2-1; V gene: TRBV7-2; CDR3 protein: ASSLDVARGGYNEQF
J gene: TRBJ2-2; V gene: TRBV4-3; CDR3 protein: ASSQDFSGGTNTGELF
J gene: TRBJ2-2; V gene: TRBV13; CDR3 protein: ASRTGTGELF
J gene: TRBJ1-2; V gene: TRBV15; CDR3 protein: ATSPNIGGYT
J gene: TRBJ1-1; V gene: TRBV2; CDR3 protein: ASFGTANTEAF
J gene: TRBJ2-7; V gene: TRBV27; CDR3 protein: ASSLAGSSYEQY
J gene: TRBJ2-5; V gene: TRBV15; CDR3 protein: ATSLRGQGSETQY
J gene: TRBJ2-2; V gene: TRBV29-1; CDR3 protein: SVVTLGGHREDTGELF
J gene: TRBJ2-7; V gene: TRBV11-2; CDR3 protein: ASSPRGGEQY
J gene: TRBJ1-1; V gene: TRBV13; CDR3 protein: ASSPGFSNTEAF
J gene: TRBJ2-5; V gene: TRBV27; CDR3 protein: ASSSPRTGEETQY
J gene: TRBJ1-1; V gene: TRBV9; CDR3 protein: ASSSKEAF
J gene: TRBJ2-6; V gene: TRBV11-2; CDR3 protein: ASSFQGTSGANVLT
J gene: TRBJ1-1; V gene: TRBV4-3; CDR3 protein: ASSQDRRGQGNTEAF
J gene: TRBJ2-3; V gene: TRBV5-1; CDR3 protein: ASSLRQGHTDTQY
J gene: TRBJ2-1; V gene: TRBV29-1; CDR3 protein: SVAGGSHNEQF
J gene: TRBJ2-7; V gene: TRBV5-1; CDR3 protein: ASSLSTAVPLYEQY
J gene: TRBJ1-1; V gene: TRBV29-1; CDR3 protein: SVRVTEAF
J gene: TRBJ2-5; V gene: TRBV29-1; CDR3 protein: SVEVRGLQETQY